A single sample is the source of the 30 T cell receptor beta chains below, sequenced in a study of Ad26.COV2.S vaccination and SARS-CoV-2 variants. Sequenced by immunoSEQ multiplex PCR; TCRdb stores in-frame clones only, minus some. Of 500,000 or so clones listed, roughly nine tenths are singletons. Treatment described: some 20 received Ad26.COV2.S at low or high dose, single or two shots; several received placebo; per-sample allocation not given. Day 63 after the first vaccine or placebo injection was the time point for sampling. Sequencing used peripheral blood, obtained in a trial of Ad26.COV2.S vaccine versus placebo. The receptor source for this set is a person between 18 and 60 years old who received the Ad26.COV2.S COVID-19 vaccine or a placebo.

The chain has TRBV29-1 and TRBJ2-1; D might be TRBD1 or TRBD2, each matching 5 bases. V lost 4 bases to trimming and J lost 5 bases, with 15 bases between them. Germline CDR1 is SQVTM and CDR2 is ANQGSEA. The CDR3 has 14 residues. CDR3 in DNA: TGCAGCGTTGCCGGGACCCCACGTAACAATGAGCAGTTCTTC. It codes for CSVAGTPRNNEQFF.

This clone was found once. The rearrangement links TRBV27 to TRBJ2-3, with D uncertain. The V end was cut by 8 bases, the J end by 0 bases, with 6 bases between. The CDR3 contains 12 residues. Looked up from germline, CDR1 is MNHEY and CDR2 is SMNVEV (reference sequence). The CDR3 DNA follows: TGTGCCAGCGGATTTAGCACAGATACGCAGTATTTT. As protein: CASGFSTDTQYF.

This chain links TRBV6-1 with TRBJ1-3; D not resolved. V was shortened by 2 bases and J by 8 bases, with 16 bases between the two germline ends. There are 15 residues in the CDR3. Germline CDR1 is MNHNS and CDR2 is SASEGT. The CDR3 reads CASSEIGYGSDTIYF. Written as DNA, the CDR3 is TGTGCCAGCAGTGAAATTGGGTACGGGTCAGACACCATATATTTT.

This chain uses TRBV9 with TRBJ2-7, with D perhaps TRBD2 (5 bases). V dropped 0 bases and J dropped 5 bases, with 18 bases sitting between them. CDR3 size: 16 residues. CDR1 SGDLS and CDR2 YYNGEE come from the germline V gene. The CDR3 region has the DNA TGTGCCAGCAGCGTAGATTTGGCGGGTGTGAATAACGAGCAGTACTTC. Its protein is CASSVDLAGVNNEQYF.

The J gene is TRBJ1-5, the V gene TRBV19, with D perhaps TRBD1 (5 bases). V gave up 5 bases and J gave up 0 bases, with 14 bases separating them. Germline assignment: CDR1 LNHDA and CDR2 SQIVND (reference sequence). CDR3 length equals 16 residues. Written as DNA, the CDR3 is TGTGCCAGTAGTTGGGGGGAGGGATATAGCAATCAGCCCCAGCATTTT. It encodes CASSWGEGYSNQPQHF.

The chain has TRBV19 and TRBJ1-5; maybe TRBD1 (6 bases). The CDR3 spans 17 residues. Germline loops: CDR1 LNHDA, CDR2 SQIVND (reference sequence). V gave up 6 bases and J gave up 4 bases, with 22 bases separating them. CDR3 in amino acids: CASRTIRGGQTNQPQHF. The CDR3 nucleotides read TGTGCCAGTAGAACAATTAGGGGGGGGCAAACGAATCAGCCCCAGCATTTT.

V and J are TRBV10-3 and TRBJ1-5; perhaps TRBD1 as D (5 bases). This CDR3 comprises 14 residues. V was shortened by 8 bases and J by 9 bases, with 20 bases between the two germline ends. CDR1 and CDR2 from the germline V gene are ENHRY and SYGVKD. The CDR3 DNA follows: TGTGCCATCGCGGGGGAGTGGGCGGCTCGGCCCCAGCATTTT. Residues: CAIAGEWAARPQHF.

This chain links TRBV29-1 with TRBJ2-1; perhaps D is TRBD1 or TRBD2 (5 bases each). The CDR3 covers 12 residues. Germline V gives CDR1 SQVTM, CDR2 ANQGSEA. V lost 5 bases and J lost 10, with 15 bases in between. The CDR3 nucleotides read TGCAGCGTTTCCCGGGGCCTAGACGAGCAGTTCTTC. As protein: CSVSRGLDEQFF.

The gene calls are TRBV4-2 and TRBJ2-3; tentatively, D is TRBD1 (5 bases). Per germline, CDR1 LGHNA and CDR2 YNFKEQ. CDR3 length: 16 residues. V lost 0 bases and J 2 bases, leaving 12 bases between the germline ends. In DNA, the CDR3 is TGTGCCAGCAGCCAAGATGGACAACCACCCACAGATACGCAGTATTTT. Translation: CASSQDGQPPTDTQYF.

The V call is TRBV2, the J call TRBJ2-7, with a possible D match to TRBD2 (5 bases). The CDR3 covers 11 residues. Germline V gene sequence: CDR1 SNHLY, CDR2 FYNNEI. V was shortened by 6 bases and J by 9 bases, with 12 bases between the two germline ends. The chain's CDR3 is CASSLFSGQYV. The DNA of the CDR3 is TGTGCCAGCAGCCTTTTCAGCGGGCAGTACGTC.

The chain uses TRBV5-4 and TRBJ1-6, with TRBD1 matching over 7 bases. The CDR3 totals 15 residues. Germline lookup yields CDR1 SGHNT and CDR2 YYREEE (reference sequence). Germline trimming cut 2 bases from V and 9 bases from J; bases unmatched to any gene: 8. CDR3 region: CASSFDRVSGSPLHF. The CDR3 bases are TGTGCCAGCAGCTTCGACAGGGTGAGCGGTTCACCCCTCCACTTT. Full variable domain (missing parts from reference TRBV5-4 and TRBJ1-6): ETGVTQSPTHLIKTRGQQVTLRCSSQSGHNTVSWYQQALGQGPQFIFQYYREEENGRGNFPPRFSGLQFPNYSSELNVNALELDDSALYLCASSFDRVSGSPLHFGNGTRLTVT.

CDR3 region: CASSQDPGHNTEAFF. DNA of the CDR3: TGTGCCAGCAGCCAAGACCCAGGACATAACACTGAAGCTTTCTTT. The chain employs TRBV14 and TRBJ1-1; a possible D gene is TRBD1 (5 bases). V shed 0 bases and J shed 2 bases, with 10 bases lying between them. This CDR3 comprises 15 residues. The germline CDR1 and CDR2 sequences are SGHDN and FVKESK.

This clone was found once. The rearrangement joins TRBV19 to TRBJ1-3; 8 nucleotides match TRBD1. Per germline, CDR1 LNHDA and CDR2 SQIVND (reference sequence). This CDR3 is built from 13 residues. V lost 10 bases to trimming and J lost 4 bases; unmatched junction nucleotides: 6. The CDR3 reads CATSTGVGNTIYF. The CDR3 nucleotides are TGTGCCACATCGACAGGGGTAGGAAACACCATATATTTT.

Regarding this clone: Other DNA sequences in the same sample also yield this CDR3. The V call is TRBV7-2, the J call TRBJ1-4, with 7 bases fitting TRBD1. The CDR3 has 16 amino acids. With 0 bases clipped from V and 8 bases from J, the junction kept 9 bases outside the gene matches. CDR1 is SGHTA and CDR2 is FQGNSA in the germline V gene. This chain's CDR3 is CASSLASGQGGEKLFF. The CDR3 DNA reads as TGTGCCAGCAGCTTAGCGTCCGGTCAGGGGGGGGAAAAACTGTTTTTT.

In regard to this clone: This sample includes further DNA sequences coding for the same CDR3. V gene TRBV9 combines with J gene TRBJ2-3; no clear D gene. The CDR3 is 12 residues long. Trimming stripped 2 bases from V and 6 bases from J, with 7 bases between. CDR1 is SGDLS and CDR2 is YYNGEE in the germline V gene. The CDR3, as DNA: TGTGCCAGCAGCGTGGGTGGGGATACGCAGTATTTT. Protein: CASSVGGDTQYF.

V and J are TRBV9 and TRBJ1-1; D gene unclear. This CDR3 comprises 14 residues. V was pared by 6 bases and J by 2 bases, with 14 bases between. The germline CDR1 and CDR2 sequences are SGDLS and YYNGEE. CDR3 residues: CASNRRQFNTEAFF. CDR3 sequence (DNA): TGTGCCAGCAATCGTCGGCAGTTCAACACTGAAGCTTTCTTT.

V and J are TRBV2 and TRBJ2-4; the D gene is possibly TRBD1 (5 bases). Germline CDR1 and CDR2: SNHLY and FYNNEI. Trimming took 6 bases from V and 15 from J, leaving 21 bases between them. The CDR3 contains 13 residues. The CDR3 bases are TGTGCCAGCAGCGAAAGTCCAGGGCCCCAATTGTACTTC. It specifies CASSESPGPQLYF. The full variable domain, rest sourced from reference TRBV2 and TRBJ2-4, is EPEVTQTPSHQVTQMGQEVILRCVPISNHLYFYWYRQILGQKVEFLVSFYNNEISEKSEIFDDQFSVERPDGSNFTLKIRSTKLEDSAMYFCASSESPGPQLYFGAGTRLSVL.

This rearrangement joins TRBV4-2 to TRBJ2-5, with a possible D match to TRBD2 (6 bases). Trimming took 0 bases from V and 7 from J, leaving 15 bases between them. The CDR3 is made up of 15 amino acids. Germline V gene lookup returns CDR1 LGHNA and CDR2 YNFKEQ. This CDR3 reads CASSQEWDSFWTQYF. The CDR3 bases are TGTGCCAGCAGCCAAGAGTGGGACTCATTTTGGACCCAGTACTTC.

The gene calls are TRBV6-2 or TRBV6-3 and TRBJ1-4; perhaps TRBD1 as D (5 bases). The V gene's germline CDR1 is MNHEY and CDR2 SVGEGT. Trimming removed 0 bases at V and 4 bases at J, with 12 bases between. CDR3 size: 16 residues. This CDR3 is CASSYSIGHYNEKLFF. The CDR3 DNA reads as TGTGCCAGCAGTTACTCGATCGGACACTATAATGAAAAACTGTTTTTT.

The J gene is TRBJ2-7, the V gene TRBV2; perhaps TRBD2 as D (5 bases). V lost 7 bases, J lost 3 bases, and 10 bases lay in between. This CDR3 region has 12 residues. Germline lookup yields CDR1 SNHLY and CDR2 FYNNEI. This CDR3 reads CASNGLLYEQYV. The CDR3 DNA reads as TGTGCCAGCAATGGACTCCTCTACGAGCAGTACGTC.

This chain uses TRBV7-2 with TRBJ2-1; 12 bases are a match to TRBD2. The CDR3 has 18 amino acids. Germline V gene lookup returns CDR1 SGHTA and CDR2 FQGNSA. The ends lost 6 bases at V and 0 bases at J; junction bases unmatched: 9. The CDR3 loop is CASRPPGLAGHSYNEQFF. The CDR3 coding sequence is TGTGCCAGCAGACCGCCCGGACTAGCGGGGCACTCCTACAATGAGCAGTTCTTC.

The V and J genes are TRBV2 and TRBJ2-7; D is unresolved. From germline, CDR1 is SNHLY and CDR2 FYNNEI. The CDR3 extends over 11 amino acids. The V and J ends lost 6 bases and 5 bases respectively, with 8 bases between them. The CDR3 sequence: CASRAPDEQYV. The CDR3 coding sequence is TGTGCCAGCAGAGCCCCGGACGAGCAGTACGTC.

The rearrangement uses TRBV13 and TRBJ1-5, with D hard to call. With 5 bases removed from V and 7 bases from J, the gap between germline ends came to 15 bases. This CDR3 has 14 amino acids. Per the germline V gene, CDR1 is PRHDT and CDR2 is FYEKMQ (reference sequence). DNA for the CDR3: TGTGCCAGCAGCAGACGGGGAGAATTGCAGCCCCAGCATTTT. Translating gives CASSRRGELQPQHF. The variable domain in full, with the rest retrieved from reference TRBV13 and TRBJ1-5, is AAGVIQSPRHLIKEKRETATLKCYPIPRHDTVYWYQQGPGQDPQFLISFYEKMQSDKGSIPDRFSAQQFSDYHSELNMSSLELGDSALYFCASSRRGELQPQHFGDGTRLSIL.

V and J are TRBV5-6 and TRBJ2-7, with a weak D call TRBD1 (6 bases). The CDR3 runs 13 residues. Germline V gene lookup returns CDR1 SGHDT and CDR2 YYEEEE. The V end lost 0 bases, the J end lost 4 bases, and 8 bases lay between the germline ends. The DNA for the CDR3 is TGTGCCAGCAGCTTGGGCACAGGGTACGAGCAGTACGTC. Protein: CASSLGTGYEQYV.

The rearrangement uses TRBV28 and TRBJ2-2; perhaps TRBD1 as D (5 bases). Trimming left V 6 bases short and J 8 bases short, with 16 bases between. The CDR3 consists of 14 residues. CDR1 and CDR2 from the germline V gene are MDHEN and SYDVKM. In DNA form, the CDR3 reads TGTGCCAGCAGCCCGCCTTATGGGGCAGGGGAGCTGTTTTTT. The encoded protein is CASSPPYGAGELFF. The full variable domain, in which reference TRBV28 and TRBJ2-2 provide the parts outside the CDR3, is DVKVTQSSRYLVKRTGEKVFLECVQDMDHENMFWYRQDPGLGLRLIYFSYDVKMKEKGDIPEGYSVSREKKERFSLILESASTNQTSMYLCASSPPYGAGELFFGEGSRLTVL.

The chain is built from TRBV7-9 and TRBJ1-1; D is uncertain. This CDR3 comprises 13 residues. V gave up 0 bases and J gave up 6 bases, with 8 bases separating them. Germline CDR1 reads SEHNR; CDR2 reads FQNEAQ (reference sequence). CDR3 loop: CASSLAGFAEAFF. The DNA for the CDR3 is TGTGCCAGCAGCTTAGCAGGGTTTGCTGAAGCTTTCTTT.

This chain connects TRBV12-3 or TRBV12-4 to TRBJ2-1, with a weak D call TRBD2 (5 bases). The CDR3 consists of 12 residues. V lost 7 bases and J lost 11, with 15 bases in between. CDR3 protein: CASTPRDYKQFF. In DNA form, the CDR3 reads TGTGCCAGCACCCCTCGGGATTACAAGCAGTTCTTC.

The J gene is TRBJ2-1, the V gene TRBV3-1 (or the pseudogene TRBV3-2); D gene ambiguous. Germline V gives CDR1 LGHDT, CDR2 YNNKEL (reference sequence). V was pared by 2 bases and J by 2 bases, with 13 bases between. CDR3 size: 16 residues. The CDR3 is CASSQYRGITYNEQFF. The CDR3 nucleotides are TGTGCCAGCAGCCAATACAGAGGCATTACCTACAATGAGCAGTTCTTC.

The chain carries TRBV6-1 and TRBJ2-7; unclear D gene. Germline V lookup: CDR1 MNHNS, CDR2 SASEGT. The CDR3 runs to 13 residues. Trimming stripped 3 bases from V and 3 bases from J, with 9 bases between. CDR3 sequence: CASSESQYYEQYV. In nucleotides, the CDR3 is TGTGCCAGCAGTGAGTCCCAATACTACGAGCAGTACGTC.

The CDR3 DNA reads TGTGCCACCAGCGACAGGATCAGTGGCTACACCTTC. This codes for CATSDRISGYTF. The chain recombines TRBV24-1 with TRBJ1-2, with a possible D match to TRBD1 (6 bases). Trimming stripped 7 bases from V and 7 bases from J, with 12 bases between. CDR1 is KGHDR, CDR2 SFDVKD, per germline. The CDR3 spans 12 residues.